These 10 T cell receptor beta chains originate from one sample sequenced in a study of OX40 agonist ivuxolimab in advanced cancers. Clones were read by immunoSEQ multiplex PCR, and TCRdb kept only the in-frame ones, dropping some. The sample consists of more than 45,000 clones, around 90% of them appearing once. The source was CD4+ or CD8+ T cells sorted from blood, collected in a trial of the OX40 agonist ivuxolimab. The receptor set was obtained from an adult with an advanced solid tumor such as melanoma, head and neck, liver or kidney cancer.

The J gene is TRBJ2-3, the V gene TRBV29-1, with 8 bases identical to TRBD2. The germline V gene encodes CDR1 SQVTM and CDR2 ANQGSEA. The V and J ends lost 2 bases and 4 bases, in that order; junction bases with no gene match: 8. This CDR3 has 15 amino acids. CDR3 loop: CSVEPRGGRSDTQYF. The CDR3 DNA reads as TGCAGCGTTGAACCACGGGGGGGAAGATCAGATACGCAGTATTTT.

The chain's CDR3 is CASSQGYEQYF. In DNA form, the CDR3 reads TGTGCCAGCAGCCAGGGCTACGAGCAGTACTTC. This chain uses TRBV5-4 with TRBJ2-7, with a possible D match to TRBD1 (5 bases). CDR1 and CDR2 from the germline V gene are SGHNT and YYREEE (reference sequence). This CDR3 has 11 amino acids. Trimming removed 4 bases from V and 3 bases from J, with 5 bases in between.

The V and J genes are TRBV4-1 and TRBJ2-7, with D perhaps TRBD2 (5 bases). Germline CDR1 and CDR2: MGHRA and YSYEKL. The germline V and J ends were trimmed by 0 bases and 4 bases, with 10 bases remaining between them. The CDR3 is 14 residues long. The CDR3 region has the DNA TGCGCCAGCAGCCAAGAGTGGGGAGCTTACGAGCAGTACTTC. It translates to CASSQEWGAYEQYF.

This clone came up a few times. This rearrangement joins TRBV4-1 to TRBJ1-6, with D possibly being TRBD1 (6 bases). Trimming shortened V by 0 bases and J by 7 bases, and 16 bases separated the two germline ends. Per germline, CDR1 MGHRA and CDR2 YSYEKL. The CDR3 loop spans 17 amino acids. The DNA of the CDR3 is TGCGCCAGCAGCCAAGACCCGAGAGGGGGATCCAATTCACCCCTCCACTTT. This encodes CASSQDPRGGSNSPLHF.

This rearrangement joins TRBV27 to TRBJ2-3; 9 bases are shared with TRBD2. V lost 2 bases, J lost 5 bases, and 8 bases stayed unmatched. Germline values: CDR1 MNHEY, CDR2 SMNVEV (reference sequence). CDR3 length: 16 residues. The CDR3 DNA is TGTGCCAGCAGTTTAGAGGCGGGGGGGTTGGGAGATACGCAGTATTTT. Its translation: CASSLEAGGLGDTQYF.

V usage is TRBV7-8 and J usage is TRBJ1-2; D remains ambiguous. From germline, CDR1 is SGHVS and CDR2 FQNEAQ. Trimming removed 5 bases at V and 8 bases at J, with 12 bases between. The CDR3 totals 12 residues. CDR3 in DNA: TGTGCCAGCAGCGCGGAGAAATACGGCTACACCTTC. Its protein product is CASSAEKYGYTF.

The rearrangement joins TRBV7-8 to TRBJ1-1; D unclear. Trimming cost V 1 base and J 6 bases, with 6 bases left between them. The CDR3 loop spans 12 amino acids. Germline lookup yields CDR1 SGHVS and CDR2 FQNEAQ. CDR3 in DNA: TGTGCCAGCAGCTTAGAGCCCTCTGAAGCTTTCTTT. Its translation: CASSLEPSEAFF.

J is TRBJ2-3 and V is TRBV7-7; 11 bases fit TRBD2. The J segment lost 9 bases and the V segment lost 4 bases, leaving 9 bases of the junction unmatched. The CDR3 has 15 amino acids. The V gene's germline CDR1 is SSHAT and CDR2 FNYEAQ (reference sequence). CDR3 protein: CASSSGTSGAPTQYF. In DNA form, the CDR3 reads TGTGCCAGCAGCTCCGGGACTAGCGGCGCTCCGACGCAGTATTTT.

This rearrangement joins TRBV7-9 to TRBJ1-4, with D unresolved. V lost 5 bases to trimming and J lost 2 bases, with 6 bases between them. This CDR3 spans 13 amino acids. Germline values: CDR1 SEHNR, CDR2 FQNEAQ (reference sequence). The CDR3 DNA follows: TGTGCCAGCAGCCCAAGCACTAATGAAAAACTGTTTTTT. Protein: CASSPSTNEKLFF.

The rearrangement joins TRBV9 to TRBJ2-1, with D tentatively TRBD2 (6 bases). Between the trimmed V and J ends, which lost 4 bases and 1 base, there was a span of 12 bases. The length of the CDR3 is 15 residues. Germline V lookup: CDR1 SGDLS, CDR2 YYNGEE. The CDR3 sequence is CASSMGGSSYNEQFF. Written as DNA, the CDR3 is TGTGCCAGCAGCATGGGGGGTTCATCCTACAATGAGCAGTTCTTC.